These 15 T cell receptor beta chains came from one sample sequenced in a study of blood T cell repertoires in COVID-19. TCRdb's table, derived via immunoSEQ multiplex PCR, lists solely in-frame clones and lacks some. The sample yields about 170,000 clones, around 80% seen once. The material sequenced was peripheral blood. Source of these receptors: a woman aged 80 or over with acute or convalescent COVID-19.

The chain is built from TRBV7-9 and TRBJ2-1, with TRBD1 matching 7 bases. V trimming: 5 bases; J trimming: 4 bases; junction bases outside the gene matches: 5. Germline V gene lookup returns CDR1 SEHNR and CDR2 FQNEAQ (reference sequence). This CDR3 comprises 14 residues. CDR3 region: CASSNDRAYNEQFF. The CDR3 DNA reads TGTGCCAGCAGCAATGACAGGGCTTACAATGAGCAGTTCTTC.

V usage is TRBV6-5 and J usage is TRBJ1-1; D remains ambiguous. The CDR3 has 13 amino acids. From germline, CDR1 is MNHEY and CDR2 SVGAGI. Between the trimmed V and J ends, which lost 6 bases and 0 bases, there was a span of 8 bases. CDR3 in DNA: TGTGCCAGCAGATCGGACTTGAACACTGAAGCTTTCTTT. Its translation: CASRSDLNTEAFF.

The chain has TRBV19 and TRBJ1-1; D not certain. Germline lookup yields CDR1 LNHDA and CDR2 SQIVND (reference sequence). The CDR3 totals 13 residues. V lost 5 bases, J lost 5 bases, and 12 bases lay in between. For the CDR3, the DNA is TGTGCCAGTAGTCCCGCGGGGTGGACTGAAGCTTTCTTT. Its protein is CASSPAGWTEAFF.

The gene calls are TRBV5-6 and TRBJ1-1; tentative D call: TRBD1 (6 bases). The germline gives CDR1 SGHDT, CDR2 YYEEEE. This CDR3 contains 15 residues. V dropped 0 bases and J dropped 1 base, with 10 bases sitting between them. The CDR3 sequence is CASSLAATGNTEAFF. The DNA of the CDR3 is TGTGCCAGCAGCTTGGCTGCGACAGGGAACACTGAAGCTTTCTTT.

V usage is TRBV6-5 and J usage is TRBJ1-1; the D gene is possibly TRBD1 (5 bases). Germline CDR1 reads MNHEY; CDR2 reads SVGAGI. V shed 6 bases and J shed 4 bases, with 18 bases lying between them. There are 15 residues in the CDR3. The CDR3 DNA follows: TGTGCCAGCAGCCTGGGGGGGGGAATACGCACTGAAGCTTTCTTT. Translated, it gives CASSLGGGIRTEAFF.

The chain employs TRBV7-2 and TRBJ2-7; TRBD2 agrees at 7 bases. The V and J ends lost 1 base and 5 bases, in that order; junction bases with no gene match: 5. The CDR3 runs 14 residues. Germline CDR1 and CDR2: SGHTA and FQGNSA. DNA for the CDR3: TGTGCCAGCAGCTTAGGGACTAGGGTCGACGAGCAGTACTTC. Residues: CASSLGTRVDEQYF.

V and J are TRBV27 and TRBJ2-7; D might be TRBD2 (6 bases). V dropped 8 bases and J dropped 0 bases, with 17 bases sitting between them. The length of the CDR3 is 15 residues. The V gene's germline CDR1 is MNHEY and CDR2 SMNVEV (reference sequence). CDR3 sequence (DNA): TGTGCCAGCTCCAAAGGGACTCAAATCTCCTACGAGCAGTACTTC. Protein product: CASSKGTQISYEQYF.

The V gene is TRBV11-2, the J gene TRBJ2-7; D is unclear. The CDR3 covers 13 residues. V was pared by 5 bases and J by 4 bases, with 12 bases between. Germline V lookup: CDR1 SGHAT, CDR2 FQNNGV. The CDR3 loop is CASSGGWPYEQYF. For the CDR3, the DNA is TGTGCCAGCAGCGGCGGTTGGCCATACGAGCAGTACTTC.

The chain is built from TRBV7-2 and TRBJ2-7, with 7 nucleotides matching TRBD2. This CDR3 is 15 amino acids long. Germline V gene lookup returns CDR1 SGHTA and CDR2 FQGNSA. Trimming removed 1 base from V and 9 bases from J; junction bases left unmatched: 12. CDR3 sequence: CASSLVGGSGKAQYF. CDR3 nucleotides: TGTGCCAGCAGCTTAGTCGGCGGGAGTGGGAAAGCGCAGTACTTC.

The DNA of the CDR3 is TGCGCCAGCAGCCAAGGGACGGGAGCGGGCACAGATACGCAGTATTTT. Encoded protein: CASSQGTGAGTDTQYF. This chain joins TRBV4-1 and TRBJ2-3; a weak D match, TRBD2 (6 bases). Germline CDR1 reads MGHRA; CDR2 reads YSYEKL. The V gene lost 1 base and the J gene lost 1 base, with 12 bases spanning the gap. This CDR3 contains 16 residues.

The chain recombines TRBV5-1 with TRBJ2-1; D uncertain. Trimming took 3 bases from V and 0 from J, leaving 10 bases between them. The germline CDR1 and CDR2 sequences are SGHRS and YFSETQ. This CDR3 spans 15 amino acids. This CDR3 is CASSSYIGSYNEQFF. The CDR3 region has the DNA TGCGCCAGCAGCTCGTACATTGGCTCCTACAATGAGCAGTTCTTC. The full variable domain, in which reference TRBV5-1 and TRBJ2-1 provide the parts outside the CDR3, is KAGVTQTPRYLIKTRGQQVTLSCSPISGHRSVSWYQQTPGQGLQFLFEYFSETQRNKGNFPGRFSGRQFSNSRSEMNVSTLELGDSALYLCASSSYIGSYNEQFFGPGTRLTVL.

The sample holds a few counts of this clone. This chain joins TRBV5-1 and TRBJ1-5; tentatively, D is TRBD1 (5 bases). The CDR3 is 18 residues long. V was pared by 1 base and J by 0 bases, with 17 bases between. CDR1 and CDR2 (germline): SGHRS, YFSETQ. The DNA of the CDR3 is TGCGCCAGCAGCTTGAGCCCGTTGGGGCATTCTAGCAATCAGCCCCAGCATTTT. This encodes CASSLSPLGHSSNQPQHF.

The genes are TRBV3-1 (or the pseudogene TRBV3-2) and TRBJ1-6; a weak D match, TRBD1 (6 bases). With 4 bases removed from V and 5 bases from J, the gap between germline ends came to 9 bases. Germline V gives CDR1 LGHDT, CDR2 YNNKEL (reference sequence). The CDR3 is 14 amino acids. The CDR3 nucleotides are TGTGCCAGCAGCCCGAGGGGGAATAATTCACCCCTCCACTTT. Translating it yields CASSPRGNNSPLHF.

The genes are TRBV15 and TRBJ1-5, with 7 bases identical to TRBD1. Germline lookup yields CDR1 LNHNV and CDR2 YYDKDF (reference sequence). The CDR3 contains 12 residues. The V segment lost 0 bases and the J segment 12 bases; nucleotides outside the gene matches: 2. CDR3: CATSREGQSQHF. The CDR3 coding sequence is TGTGCCACCAGCAGAGAGGGACAGAGCCAGCATTTT.

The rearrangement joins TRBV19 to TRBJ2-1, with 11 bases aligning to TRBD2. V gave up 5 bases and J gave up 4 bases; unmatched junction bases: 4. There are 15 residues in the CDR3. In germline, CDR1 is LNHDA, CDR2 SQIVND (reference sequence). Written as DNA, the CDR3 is TGTGCCAGTAGTGGTAGCGGGAGGGGGTACAATGAGCAGTTCTTC. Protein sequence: CASSGSGRGYNEQFF.